This entry describes one T cell receptor (beta chain). The PCR used 60 Vbeta and 13 Jbeta primers. Sequenced by immunoSEQ multiplex PCR; TCRdb stores in-frame clones only, minus some. Here the sample spans about 150,000 clones, over 70% being singletons. The entry originates in a study of cytomegalovirus exposure and HLA in healthy donors. Study information: Previous work identified 120 million or so unique TCR beta sequences from around 180 million T cells. Tens of millions of unique TCRs from HLA-typed donors were held in an early release of data.

This CDR3 is built from 15 residues. Trimming stripped 4 bases from V and 6 bases from J, with 16 bases between. Germline loops: CDR1 SGHRS, CDR2 YFSETQ. The J gene is TRBJ2-2, the V gene TRBV5-1, with a weak D call TRBD1 (6 bases). Sequenced: PBMCs. The TCR comes from a male donor in good health and CMV-seronegative. CDR3 region: CASSGEGVSAGELFF. DNA of the CDR3: TGCGCCAGCAGCGGTGAGGGGGTTTCAGCCGGGGAGCTGTTTTTT.